This T cell receptor (beta chain) came from a study of tumor-infiltrating lymphocytes in primary liver carcinoma. At the level of the study: Samples had roughly 3.65 to 7.5 million productive TCRbeta reads, comparable between tissue types. Study-level findings and limits: Tumor top-250-clone fraction significantly exceeded that of blood (p = 0.039).

This clonotype was seen only once. Its cognate antigen is unknown. This may arise from a read error, as a much more abundant clone is one base away. Deletions cut 6 bases from V and 5 bases from J, with 8 bases between. This CDR3 contains 11 residues. TCR beta cDNA was reverse-transcribed from about 500 ng of total RNA. The reaction used a constant-region primer and ProtoScript II reverse transcriptase. A slightly modified ARM-PCR protocol with three nested multiplex PCR rounds produced these TCR beta libraries. Investigators reported that the first two PCR rounds, at roughly 10 cycles each, used TRBV1-TRBV30 forward primers with a C-beta reverse primer. TCRdb used MiXCR to reprocess the multiplex PCR reads, holding one entry per CDR3 protein. The sample has about 200,000 distinct CDR3 sequences, 65% seen once. Blood RNA came from unsorted whole blood; germline DNA was also extracted. Those patients suffered from chronic HBV infection and were treatment-naive.

Material: peripheral blood. This clonotype was obtained from a woman in her sixties or seventies with primary liver carcinoma and hepatitis B virus infection. The chain is built from TRBV12-3 or TRBV12-4 and TRBJ2-7; the D is unclear. As DNA, the CDR3 is TGTGCCAGCAGCAGCTTCGACGAGCAGTACGTC. Its protein is CASSSFDEQYV.